A single sample is the source of the 14 T cell receptor beta chains below, sequenced in a study of blood T cell repertoires in COVID-19. Sequenced by immunoSEQ multiplex PCR; TCRdb stores in-frame clones only, minus some. The sample lists around 50,000 clones; about 87% were seen once. The sequencing sample was made of peripheral blood. The receptors derive from a woman in her fifties or sixties with COVID-19, enrolled during active disease.

This rearrangement joins TRBV11-3 to TRBJ2-7; possible D gene TRBD1, 6 bases. V was clipped by 2 bases and J by 3 bases, with 14 bases between them. The CDR3 loop spans 15 amino acids. CDR1 SGHNT and CDR2 YENEEA come from the germline V gene. CDR3 residues: CASSLSPDRNYEQYF. The CDR3 DNA reads TGTGCCAGCAGCTTAAGCCCGGACAGAAACTACGAGCAGTACTTC.

This clone was seen once. J is TRBJ1-5 and V is TRBV4-2; D unresolved. Germline loops: CDR1 LGHNA, CDR2 YNFKEQ. The CDR3 sequence is 15 residues long. V lost 0 bases and J 4 bases, leaving 10 bases between the germline ends. CDR3: CASSQDGQENQPQHF. The CDR3 bases are TGTGCCAGCAGCCAAGATGGGCAGGAAAATCAGCCCCAGCATTTT.

The chain is built from TRBV3-1 (or the pseudogene TRBV3-2) and TRBJ2-1, with 7 bases aligning to TRBD1. The V and J ends lost 1 base and 2 bases, in that order; junction bases with no gene match: 11. The germline V gene encodes CDR1 LGHDT and CDR2 YNNKEL (reference sequence). CDR3 length: 18 residues. This CDR3 is CASSQALKQGTTYNEQFF. CDR3 nucleotides: TGTGCCAGCAGCCAAGCTTTAAAACAGGGGACCACCTACAATGAGCAGTTCTTC.

The sample holds one count of this clone. The J gene is TRBJ2-7, the V gene TRBV12-3 or TRBV12-4; D is unclear. The V end lost 5 bases, the J end lost 3 bases, and 8 bases lay between the germline ends. This CDR3 comprises 12 residues. Here the CDR3 DNA reads TGTGCCAGCAGTCAAACAGACTACGAGCAGTACTTC. Translating gives CASSQTDYEQYF.

This chain joins TRBV20-1 and TRBJ1-5; no clear D gene. V lost 3 bases and J 1 base, leaving 16 bases between the germline ends. Looked up from germline, CDR1 is DFQATT and CDR2 is SNEGSKA (reference sequence). CDR3 length: 16 amino acids. The DNA for the CDR3 is TGCAGTGCTAGTAAGGGAGGAACTCTAAGCAATCAGCCCCAGCATTTT. Translation gives CSASKGGTLSNQPQHF.

The genes are TRBV27 and TRBJ2-7; tentatively, D is TRBD1 (6 bases). The germline CDR1 and CDR2 sequences are MNHEY and SMNVEV (reference sequence). The CDR3 runs 13 residues. V dropped 8 bases and J dropped 1 base, with 12 bases sitting between them. Here the CDR3 DNA reads TGTGCCAGCCGAAGGACAGCATCCTACGAGCAGTACTTC. Protein: CASRRTASYEQYF.

The chain recombines TRBV9 with TRBJ2-2; TRBD2 aligns across 7 bases. Trimming at V came to 5 bases and at J to 1 base, leaving 5 bases not matched to a gene. Germline V gives CDR1 SGDLS, CDR2 YYNGEE. The length of the CDR3 is 15 residues. Here the CDR3 reads CASRTERENTGELFF. In DNA, the CDR3 is TGTGCCAGCAGAACCGAGCGGGAGAACACCGGGGAGCTGTTTTTT.

The chain uses TRBV2 and TRBJ2-5, with 7 bases matching TRBD2. This CDR3 has 14 amino acids. The trim removed 7 bases at V and 1 base at J, leaving 6 bases unmatched. Germline V gene data show CDR1 as SNHLY and CDR2 as FYNNEI. The CDR3 sequence: CASTAAGIQETQYF. The CDR3 region has the DNA TGTGCCAGCACCGCAGCGGGGATCCAAGAGACCCAGTACTTC.

The gene calls are TRBV11-3 and TRBJ2-4; possibly TRBD1 for D (5 bases). The V end was cut by 5 bases, the J end by 7 bases, with 15 bases between. The CDR3 runs 14 residues. Germline V gene sequence: CDR1 SGHNT, CDR2 YENEEA. The CDR3 bases are TGTGCCAGCAGCGGGCGTGGACATGATAACATTCAGTACTTC. Protein product: CASSGRGHDNIQYF.

The chain uses TRBV4-2 and TRBJ2-7; 12 bases fit TRBD2. Looked up from germline, CDR1 is LGHNA and CDR2 is YNFKEQ. The CDR3 extends over 15 amino acids. J gave up 0 bases and V 6 bases, and 3 bases lay outside the gene matches. The CDR3 reads CASRPTSGSSYEQYF. The CDR3 nucleotides are TGTGCCAGCAGACCGACTAGCGGGAGCTCCTACGAGCAGTACTTC.

The chain uses TRBV5-5 and TRBJ2-1; D gene ambiguous. CDR1 and CDR2 from the germline V gene are SGHKS and YYEKEE (reference sequence). The CDR3 sequence is 14 residues long. V gave up 4 bases and J gave up 7 bases, with 15 bases separating them. The CDR3 nucleotides read TGTGCCAGCAGCCTCACGGCAGCCGGGAATGAGCAGTTCTTC. Its protein is CASSLTAAGNEQFF.

The rearrangement joins TRBV2 to TRBJ2-2, with D possibly matching TRBD1 (6 bases). Trimming took off 7 bases at V and 6 bases at J, with 15 bases between the two ends. The germline V gene encodes CDR1 SNHLY and CDR2 FYNNEI. This CDR3 region has 14 residues. The chain's CDR3 is CASTEIRQAGELFF. In nucleotides, the CDR3 is TGTGCCAGCACCGAAATCAGACAGGCCGGGGAGCTGTTTTTT.

V usage is TRBV19 and J usage is TRBJ2-1; TRBD2 agrees at 7 bases. The ends lost 7 bases at V and 1 base at J; junction bases unmatched: 4. CDR3 size: 14 residues. Germline CDR1 reads LNHDA; CDR2 reads SQIVND (reference sequence). The CDR3 protein is CASKASGSYNEQFF. The CDR3 nucleotides are TGTGCCAGTAAGGCTAGCGGTTCCTACAATGAGCAGTTCTTC.

In its sample, this clone was seen once. The chain combines TRBV2 with TRBJ2-1; D is uncertain. Germline V gives CDR1 SNHLY, CDR2 FYNNEI. Trimming pared 4 bases from V and 0 bases from J, leaving 7 bases between. The CDR3 loop spans 14 amino acids. The CDR3, as DNA: TGTGCCAGCAGTGCTGCGAGCTCCTACAATGAGCAGTTCTTC. Translated, it gives CASSAASSYNEQFF.